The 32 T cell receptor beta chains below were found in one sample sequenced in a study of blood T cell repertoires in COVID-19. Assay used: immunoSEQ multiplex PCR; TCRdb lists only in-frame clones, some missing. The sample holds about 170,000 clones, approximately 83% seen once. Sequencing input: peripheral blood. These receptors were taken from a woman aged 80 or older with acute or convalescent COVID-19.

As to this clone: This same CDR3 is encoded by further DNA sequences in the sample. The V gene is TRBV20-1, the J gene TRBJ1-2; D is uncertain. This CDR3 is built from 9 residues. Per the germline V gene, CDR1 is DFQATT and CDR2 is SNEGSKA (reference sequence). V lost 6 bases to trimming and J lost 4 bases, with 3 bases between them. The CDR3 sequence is CSARYGYTF. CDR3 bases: TGCAGTGCCCGCTATGGCTACACCTTC.

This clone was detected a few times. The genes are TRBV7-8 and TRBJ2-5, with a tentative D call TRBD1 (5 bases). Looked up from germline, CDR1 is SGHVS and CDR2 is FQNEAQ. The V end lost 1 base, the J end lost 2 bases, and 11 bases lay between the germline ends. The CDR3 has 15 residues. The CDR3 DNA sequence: TGTGCCAGCAGCTTAGAGGTCAGGGCGCAAGAGACCCAGTACTTC. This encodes CASSLEVRAQETQYF.

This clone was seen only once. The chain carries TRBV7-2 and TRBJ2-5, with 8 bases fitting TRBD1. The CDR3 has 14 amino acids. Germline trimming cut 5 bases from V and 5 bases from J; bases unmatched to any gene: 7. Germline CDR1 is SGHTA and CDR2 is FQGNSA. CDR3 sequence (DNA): TGTGCCAGCAGCCTTACAGGGGGTACGGAGACCCAGTACTTC. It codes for CASSLTGGTETQYF.

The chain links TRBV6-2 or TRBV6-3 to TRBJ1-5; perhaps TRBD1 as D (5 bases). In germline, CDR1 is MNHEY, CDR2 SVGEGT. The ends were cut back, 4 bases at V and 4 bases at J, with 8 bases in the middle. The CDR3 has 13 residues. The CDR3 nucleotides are TGTGCCAGCAGTTGGGGCATGAATCAGCCCCAGCATTTT. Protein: CASSWGMNQPQHF.

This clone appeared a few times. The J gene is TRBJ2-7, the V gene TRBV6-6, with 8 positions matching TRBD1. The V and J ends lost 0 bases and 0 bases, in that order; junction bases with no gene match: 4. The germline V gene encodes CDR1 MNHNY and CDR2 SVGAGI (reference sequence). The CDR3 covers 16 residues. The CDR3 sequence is CASSYSRQGSSYEQYF. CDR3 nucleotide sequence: TGTGCCAGCAGTTACTCGAGACAGGGGAGCTCCTACGAGCAGTACTTC.

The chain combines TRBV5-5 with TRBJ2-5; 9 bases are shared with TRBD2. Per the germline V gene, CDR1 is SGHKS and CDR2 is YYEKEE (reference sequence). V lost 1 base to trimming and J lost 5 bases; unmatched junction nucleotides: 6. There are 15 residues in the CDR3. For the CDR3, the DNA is TGTGCCAGCAGCTTGAGCGGGGGGCCCGAGGAGACCCAGTACTTC. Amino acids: CASSLSGGPEETQYF.

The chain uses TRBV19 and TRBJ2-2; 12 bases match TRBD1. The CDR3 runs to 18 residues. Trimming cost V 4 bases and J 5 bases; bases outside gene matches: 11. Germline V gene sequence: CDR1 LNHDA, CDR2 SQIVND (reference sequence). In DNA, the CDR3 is TGTGCCAGTAGTAAGGGGACAGGGGGCGCGAAGGGGACCGGGGAGCTGTTTTTT. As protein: CASSKGTGGAKGTGELFF.

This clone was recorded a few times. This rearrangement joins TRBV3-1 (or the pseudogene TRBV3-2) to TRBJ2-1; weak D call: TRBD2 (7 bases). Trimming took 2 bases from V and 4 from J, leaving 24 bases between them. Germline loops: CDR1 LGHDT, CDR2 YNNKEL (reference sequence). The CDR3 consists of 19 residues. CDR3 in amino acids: CASSQRGGLHPGHYNEQFF. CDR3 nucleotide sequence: TGTGCCAGCAGCCAAAGGGGGGGACTCCACCCGGGGCATTACAATGAGCAGTTCTTC.

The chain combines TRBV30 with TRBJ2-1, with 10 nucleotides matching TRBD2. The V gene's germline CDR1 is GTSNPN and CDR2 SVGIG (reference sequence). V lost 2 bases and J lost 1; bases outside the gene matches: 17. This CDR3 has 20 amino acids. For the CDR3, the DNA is TGTGCCTGGAGTCCCCGGCAGTTAGCGGGGGGCCGAGTTTCCTACAATGAGCAGTTCTTC. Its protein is CAWSPRQLAGGRVSYNEQFF.

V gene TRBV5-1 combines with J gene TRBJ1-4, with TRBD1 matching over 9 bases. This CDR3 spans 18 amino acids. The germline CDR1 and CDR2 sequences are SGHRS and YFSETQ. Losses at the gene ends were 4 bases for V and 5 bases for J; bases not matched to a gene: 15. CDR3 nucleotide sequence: TGCGCCAGCAGCCCTTTACCGCACACCGGGACAGGGAATGAAAAACTGTTTTTT. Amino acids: CASSPLPHTGTGNEKLFF.

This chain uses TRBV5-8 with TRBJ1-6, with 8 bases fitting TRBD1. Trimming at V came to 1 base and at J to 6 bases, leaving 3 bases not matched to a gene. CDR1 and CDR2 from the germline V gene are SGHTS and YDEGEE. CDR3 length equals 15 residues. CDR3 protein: CASSLTGGFNSPLHF. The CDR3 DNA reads TGTGCCAGCAGCTTGACAGGGGGATTTAATTCACCCCTCCACTTT.

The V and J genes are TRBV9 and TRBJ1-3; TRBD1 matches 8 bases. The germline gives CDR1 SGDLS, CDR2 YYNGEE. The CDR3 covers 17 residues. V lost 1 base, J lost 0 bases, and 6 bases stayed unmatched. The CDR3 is CASSVRDRPSSGNTIYF. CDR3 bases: TGTGCCAGCAGCGTAAGGGACAGGCCGTCCTCTGGAAACACCATATATTTT.

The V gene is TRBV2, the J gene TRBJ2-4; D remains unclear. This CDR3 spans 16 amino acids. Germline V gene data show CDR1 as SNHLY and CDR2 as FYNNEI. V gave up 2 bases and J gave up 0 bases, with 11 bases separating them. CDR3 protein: CASSEFPGLAKNIQYF. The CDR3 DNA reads TGTGCCAGCAGTGAATTTCCAGGTCTAGCCAAAAACATTCAGTACTTC.

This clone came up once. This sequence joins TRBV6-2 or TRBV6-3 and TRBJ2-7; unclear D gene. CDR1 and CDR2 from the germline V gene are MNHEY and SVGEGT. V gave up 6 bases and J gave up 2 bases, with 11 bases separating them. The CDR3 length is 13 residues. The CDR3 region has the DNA TGTGCCAGCAGCCCAAATGGAGCCTACGAGCAGTACTTC. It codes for CASSPNGAYEQYF.

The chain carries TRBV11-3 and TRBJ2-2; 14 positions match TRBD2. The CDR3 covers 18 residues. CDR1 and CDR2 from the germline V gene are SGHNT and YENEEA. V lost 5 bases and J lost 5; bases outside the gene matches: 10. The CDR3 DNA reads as TGTGCCAGCAGCGATACCCACGGGACTAGCGGGAGTACCGGGGAGCTGTTTTTT. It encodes CASSDTHGTSGSTGELFF.

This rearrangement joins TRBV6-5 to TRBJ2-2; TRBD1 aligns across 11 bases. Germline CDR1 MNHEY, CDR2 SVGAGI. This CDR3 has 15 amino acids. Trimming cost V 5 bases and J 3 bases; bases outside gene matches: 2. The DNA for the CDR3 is TGTGCCAGCAGTCGGGACAGGGGGGACACCGGGGAGCTGTTTTTT. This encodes CASSRDRGDTGELFF.

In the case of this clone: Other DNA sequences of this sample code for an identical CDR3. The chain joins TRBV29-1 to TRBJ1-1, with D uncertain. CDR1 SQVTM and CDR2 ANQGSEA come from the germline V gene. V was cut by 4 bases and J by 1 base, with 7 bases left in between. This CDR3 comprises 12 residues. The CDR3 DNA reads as TGCAGCGTTGGAAGAGGGAACACTGAAGCTTTCTTT. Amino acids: CSVGRGNTEAFF.

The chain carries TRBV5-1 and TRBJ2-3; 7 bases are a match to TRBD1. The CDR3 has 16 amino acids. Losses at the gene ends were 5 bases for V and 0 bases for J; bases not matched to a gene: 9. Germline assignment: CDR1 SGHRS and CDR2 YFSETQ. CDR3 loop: CASRLGTATSTDTQYF. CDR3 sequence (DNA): TGCGCCAGCAGATTAGGGACAGCTACTAGCACAGATACGCAGTATTTT.

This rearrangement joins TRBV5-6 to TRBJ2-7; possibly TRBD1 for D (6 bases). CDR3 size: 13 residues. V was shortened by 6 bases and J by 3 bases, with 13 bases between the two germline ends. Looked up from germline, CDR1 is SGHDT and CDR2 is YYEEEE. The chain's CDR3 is CASTLQGVYEQYF. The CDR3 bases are TGTGCCAGCACCTTACAGGGAGTCTACGAGCAGTACTTC.

The CDR3 loop reads CASSLDGGGLFF. The CDR3 region has the DNA TGTGCCAGCAGCCTTGATGGGGGGGGACTGTTTTTT. The chain employs TRBV5-4 and TRBJ1-4; TRBD1 might be the D (5 bases). V lost 4 bases and J 13 bases, leaving 14 bases between the germline ends. CDR1 SGHNT and CDR2 YYREEE come from the germline V gene (reference sequence). CDR3 size: 12 residues.

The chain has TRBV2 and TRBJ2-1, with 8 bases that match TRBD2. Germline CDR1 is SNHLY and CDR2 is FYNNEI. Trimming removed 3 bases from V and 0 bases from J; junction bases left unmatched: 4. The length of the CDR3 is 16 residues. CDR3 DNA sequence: TGTGCCAGCAGTGACCCTAGCGGGCTCTCCTACAATGAGCAGTTCTTC. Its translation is CASSDPSGLSYNEQFF.

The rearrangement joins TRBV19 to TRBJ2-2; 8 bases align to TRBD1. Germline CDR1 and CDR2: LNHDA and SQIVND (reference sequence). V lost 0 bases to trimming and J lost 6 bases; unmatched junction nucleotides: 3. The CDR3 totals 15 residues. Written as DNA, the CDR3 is TGTGCCAGTAGTATAGAGGCAGGGGGCTCCGGGGAGCTGTTTTTT. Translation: CASSIEAGGSGELFF.

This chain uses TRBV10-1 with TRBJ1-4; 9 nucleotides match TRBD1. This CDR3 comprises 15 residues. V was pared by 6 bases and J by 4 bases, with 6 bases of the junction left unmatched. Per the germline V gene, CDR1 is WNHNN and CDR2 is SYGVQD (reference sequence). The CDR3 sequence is CASSEQGAGNEKLFF. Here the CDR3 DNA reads TGCGCCAGCAGCGAACAGGGGGCCGGTAATGAAAAACTGTTTTTT.

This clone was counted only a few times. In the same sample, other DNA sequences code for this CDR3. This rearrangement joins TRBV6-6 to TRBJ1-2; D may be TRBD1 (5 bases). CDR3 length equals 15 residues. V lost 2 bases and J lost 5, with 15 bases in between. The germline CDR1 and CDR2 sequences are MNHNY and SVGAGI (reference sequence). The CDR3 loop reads CASSYGSRRGYGYTF. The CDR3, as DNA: TGTGCCAGCAGTTACGGTTCGCGCCGGGGGTATGGCTACACCTTC.

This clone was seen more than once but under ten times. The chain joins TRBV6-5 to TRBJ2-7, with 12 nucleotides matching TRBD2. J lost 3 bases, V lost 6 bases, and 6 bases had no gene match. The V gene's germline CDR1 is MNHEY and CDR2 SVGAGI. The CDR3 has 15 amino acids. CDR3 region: CASRPRTSGIYEQYF. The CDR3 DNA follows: TGTGCCAGCAGGCCAAGGACTAGCGGGATCTACGAGCAGTACTTC.

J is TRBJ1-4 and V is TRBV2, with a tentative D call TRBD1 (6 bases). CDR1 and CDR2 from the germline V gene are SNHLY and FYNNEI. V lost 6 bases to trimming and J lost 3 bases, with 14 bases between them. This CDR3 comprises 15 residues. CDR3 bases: TGTGCCAGCAGGGACCAACAGGGTCCTAATGAAAAACTGTTTTTT. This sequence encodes CASRDQQGPNEKLFF. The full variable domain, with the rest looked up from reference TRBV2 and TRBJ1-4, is EPEVTQTPSHQVTQMGQEVILRCVPISNHLYFYWYRQILGQKVEFLVSFYNNEISEKSEIFDDQFSVERPDGSNFTLKIRSTKLEDSAMYFCASRDQQGPNEKLFFGSGTQLSVL.

The DNA for the CDR3 is TGTGCCACCAGCTGGGGACAGCACAATGAGCAGTTCTTC. Encoded protein: CATSWGQHNEQFF. This rearrangement joins TRBV15 to TRBJ2-1; 7 nucleotides match TRBD1. CDR1 LNHNV and CDR2 YYDKDF come from the germline V gene (reference sequence). Trimming took 5 bases from V and 5 from J; bases not matched to a gene: 3. CDR3 length: 13 residues.

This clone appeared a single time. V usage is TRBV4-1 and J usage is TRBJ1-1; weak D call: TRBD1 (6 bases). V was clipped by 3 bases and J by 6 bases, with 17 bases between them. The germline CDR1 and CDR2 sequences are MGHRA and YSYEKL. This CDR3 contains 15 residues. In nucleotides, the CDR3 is TGCGCCAGCAGCCAGAACAGGGCGGTGAGCTCTGAAGCTTTCTTT. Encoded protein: CASSQNRAVSSEAFF.

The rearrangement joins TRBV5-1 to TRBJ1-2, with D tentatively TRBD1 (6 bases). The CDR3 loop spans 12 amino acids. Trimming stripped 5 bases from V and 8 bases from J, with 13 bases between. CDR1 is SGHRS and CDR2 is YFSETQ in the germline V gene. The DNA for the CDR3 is TGCGCCAGCAGGGACACAGGGCAGGGCTACACCTTC. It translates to CASRDTGQGYTF.

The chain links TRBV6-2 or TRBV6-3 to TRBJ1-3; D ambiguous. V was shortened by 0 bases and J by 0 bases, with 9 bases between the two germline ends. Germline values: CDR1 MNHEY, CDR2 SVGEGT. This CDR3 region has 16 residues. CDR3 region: CASSYSWTTSGNTIYF. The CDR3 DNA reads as TGTGCCAGCAGTTACTCGTGGACTACCTCTGGAAACACCATATATTTT.

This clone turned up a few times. The chain's CDR3 is CASSLDGEAFF. CDR3 bases: TGCGCCAGCAGCTTGGACGGTGAAGCTTTCTTT. V and J are TRBV5-1 and TRBJ1-1, with D hard to call. The CDR3 is 11 residues long. From germline, CDR1 is SGHRS and CDR2 YFSETQ. V was pared by 0 bases and J by 7 bases, with 4 bases between.

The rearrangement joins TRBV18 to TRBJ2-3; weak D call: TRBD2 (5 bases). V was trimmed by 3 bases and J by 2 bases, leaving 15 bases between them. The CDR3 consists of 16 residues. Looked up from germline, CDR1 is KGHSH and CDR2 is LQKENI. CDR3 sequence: CASSPLDQRYTDTQYF. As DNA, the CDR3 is TGTGCCAGCTCACCGCTCGATCAGCGGTACACAGATACGCAGTATTTT.